The rows below give T cell receptor beta chains drawn from one sample of a study of cytomegalovirus exposure and HLA in healthy donors. Profiled with immunoSEQ multiplex PCR; TCRdb holds only in-frame clones, not every one. The data show about 160,000 clones, 80% to 90% seen once. Sample: PBMCs. The receptors come from a woman aged 18-30 years in good health and CMV-seronegative. CDR3s include the opening cysteine and the closing phenylalanine or tryptophan. The D gene is left open where the match is weak. The size of a clone is reported for some rows only, either as once, few or many, or as a class for expanded clones.

>.|TRBJ1-5|TRBV18|TRBD1
CASSPLGQGNQPQHF
TGTGCCAGCTCACCACTCGGACAGGGCAATCAGCCCCAGCATTTT
>.|TRBJ2-5|TRBV2|TRBD2
CASRHWGGVETQYF
TGTGCCAGCAGGCACTGGGGGGGGGTGGAGACCCAGTACTTC
>.|TRBJ1-4|TRBV19|.
CASGDRTNEKLFF
TGTGCCAGCGGAGACAGAACTAATGAAAAACTGTTTTTT
>.|TRBJ1-5|TRBV5-1|.
CASREAGINQPQHF
TGCGCCAGCAGAGAGGCGGGAATCAATCAGCCCCAGCATTTT
>.|TRBJ2-3|TRBV11-3|TRBD2
CASSPSGTYTDTQYF
TGTGCCAGCAGCCCTAGCGGGACTTACACAGATACGCAGTATTTT
>.|TRBJ1-4|TRBV7-9|.
CASSAWGGASNEKLFF
TGTGCCAGCAGCGCCTGGGGGGGAGCCTCGAATGAAAAACTGTTTTTT
>few|TRBJ2-7|TRBV19|TRBD1
CAQGERKVYEQYF
TGTGCCCAGGGGGAACGTAAGGTCTACGAGCAGTACTTC
>.|TRBJ1-2|TRBV6-5|.
CASSYTFYGYTF
TGTGCCAGCAGTTATACTTTCTATGGCTACACCTTC
>.|TRBJ1-1|TRBV19|.
CASNGLGRDSEAFF
TGTGCCAGTAACGGTTTGGGGAGGGACTCTGAAGCTTTCTTT
>once|TRBJ1-5|TRBV2|.
CASSDVAGYYQPQHF
TGTGCCAGCAGTGATGTGGCGGGGTACTATCAGCCCCAGCATTTT
>.|TRBJ2-5|TRBV6-5|.
CASSYGGTQETQYF
TGTGCCAGCAGTTACGGGGGGACTCAAGAGACCCAGTACTTC
>.|TRBJ2-2|TRBV2|TRBD1
CASKIWDRNTGELFF
TGTGCCAGTAAAATTTGGGACAGAAACACCGGGGAGCTGTTTTTT
>.|TRBJ2-1|TRBV19|.
CASSMQVYNEQFF
TGTGCCAGTAGTATGCAGGTTTACAATGAGCAGTTCTTC
>.|TRBJ2-1|TRBV5-8|.
CASSLRGMRANEQFF
TGTGCCAGCAGCTTAAGGGGGATGCGGGCCAATGAGCAGTTCTTC
>.|TRBJ2-7|TRBV18|TRBD1
CASSPPTGQGKQYF
TGTGCCAGCTCACCTCCAACTGGACAGGGCAAGCAGTACTTC
>.|TRBJ1-1|TRBV9|.
CASSGGSRGTEAFF
TGTGCCAGCAGCGGCGGAAGCAGAGGCACTGAAGCTTTCTTT
>.|TRBJ2-7|TRBV7-6|TRBD1
CASSSWTGYRYEQYF
TGTGCCAGCAGCTCCTGGACAGGGTATAGGTACGAGCAGTACTTC
>.|TRBJ2-5|TRBV6-5|TRBD2
CASSVLSGGQETQYF
TGTGCCAGCAGCGTACTCTCGGGGGGGCAAGAGACCCAGTACTTC
>.|TRBJ2-1|TRBV4-1|TRBD2
CASSQETPAGGPSEQFF
TGCGCCAGCAGCCAAGAGACCCCAGCGGGGGGGCCGAGTGAGCAGTTCTTC
>.|TRBJ2-1|TRBV9|.
CASSAHRVRSEQFF
TGTGCCAGCAGCGCGCACAGGGTGAGGAGTGAGCAGTTCTTC
>once|TRBJ1-2|TRBV6-5|.
CASRTTPDSNYGYTF
TGTGCCAGCAGGACTACCCCGGACAGTAACTATGGCTACACCTTC
>.|TRBJ2-1|TRBV4-3|TRBD2
CASSHSLAGGPEFF
TGCGCCAGCAGCCACTCCCTAGCGGGAGGGCCCGAGTTCTTC
>.|TRBJ2-5|TRBV5-8|TRBD2
CASSLRSSGREGGARETQYF
TGTGCCAGCAGCTTGAGATCTAGCGGGAGAGAGGGGGGGGCTCGCGAGACCCAGTACTTC
>.|TRBJ1-4|TRBV7-9|TRBD1
CASSSPGQGAEKLFF
TGTGCCAGCAGCTCCCCGGGACAGGGGGCTGAAAAACTGTTTTTT
>.|TRBJ2-2|TRBV10-1|.
CASSEESRLGELFF
TGCGCCAGCAGTGAAGAAAGCCGACTCGGGGAGCTGTTTTTT
>.|TRBJ1-1|TRBV10-3|TRBD1
CAISRETGGPTEAFF
TGTGCCATCAGCCGAGAGACAGGGGGCCCCACTGAAGCTTTCTTT
>.|TRBJ2-3|TRBV11-3|.
CASSSTVGTQYF
TGTGCCAGCAGCTCCACGGTCGGTACGCAGTATTTT
>.|TRBJ1-6|TRBV7-9|.
CASIRTGNSPLHF
TGTGCCAGCATCCGAACGGGAAATTCACCCCTCCACTTT
>.|TRBJ2-4|TRBV5-4|.
CASSLSREHIQYF
TGTGCCAGCAGCTTGTCGAGGGAACACATTCAGTACTTC
>.|TRBJ1-6|TRBV5-1|.
CASSLPDSPLHF
TGCGCCAGCAGCTTGCCGGATTCACCCCTCCACTTT
>.|TRBJ1-1|TRBV5-1|TRBD1
CASSSGGLMNTEAFF
TGCGCCAGCAGCTCAGGGGGCCTAATGAACACTGAAGCTTTCTTT
>.|TRBJ1-2|TRBV2|TRBD1
CASSAADRALSYGYTF
TGTGCCAGCAGTGCCGCCGACAGGGCCCTCTCTTATGGCTACACCTTC
>.|TRBJ2-7|TRBV7-2|.
CASSRGAYEQYF
TGTGCCAGCAGCAGGGGCGCCTACGAGCAGTACTTC
>few|TRBJ1-2|TRBV4-3|.
CASSQDPPGGSRNGYTF
TGCGCCAGCAGCCAAGACCCTCCGGGAGGGTCTAGGAATGGCTACACCTTC
>.|TRBJ2-7|TRBV18|TRBD1
CASSPPRQGNHEQYF
TGTGCCAGCTCACCACCGCGACAGGGTAATCACGAGCAGTACTTC
>.|TRBJ2-1|TRBV4-3|.
CASSLGRQGRNNEQFF
TGCGCCAGCAGCCTAGGGAGGCAGGGTAGAAACAATGAGCAGTTCTTC
>.|TRBJ2-7|TRBV5-1|TRBD1
CASSLDGTGALNEQYF
TGCGCCAGCAGCCTAGACGGGACAGGGGCACTTAACGAGCAGTACTTC
>.|TRBJ2-2|TRBV6-5|TRBD2
CASSYGVWGGTGELFF
TGTGCCAGCAGTTACGGGGTTTGGGGGGGTACCGGGGAGCTGTTTTTT
>once|TRBJ1-2|TRBV27|.
CASSRWYNYGYTF
TGTGCCAGCAGTCGGTGGTACAACTATGGCTACACCTTC
>few|TRBJ2-7|TRBV5-6|.
CASSLGLDYEQYF
TGTGCCAGCAGCTTGGGACTAGACTACGAGCAGTACTTC
>few|TRBJ1-2|TRBV7-9|.
CASSLVAGYGYTF
TGTGCCAGCAGCTTAGTTGCGGGGTATGGCTACACCTTC
>.|TRBJ2-2|TRBV30|TRBD1
CALGQGMNTGELFF
TGTGCCTTAGGACAGGGGATGAACACCGGGGAGCTGTTTTTT
>.|TRBJ2-2|TRBV10-1|.
CASSASQNTGELFF
TGCGCCAGCAGTGCTAGCCAGAACACCGGGGAGCTGTTTTTT
>.|TRBJ2-3|TRBV6-6|.
CASSYSYATVRYTQYF
TGTGCCAGCAGTTACTCTTATGCGACAGTGAGATATACGCAGTATTTT
>.|TRBJ2-3|TRBV15|TRBD2
CATRNRLATGDTQYF
TGTGCCACCAGAAATCGACTAGCGACGGGGGATACGCAGTATTTT
>.|TRBJ1-4|TRBV6-5|.
CASSYSKNGEKLFF
TGTGCCAGCAGTTACTCGAAAAACGGTGAAAAACTGTTTTTT
>once|TRBJ1-2|TRBV2|.
CASSDQGNGYTF
TGTGCCAGCAGTGACCAGGGGAATGGCTACACCTTC
>.|TRBJ2-5|TRBV7-9|.
CASSLQGGAWETQYF
TGTGCCAGCAGCCTTCAGGGAGGAGCCTGGGAGACCCAGTACTTC
>.|TRBJ2-3|TRBV27|.
CASSRHPGGATDTQYF
TGTGCCAGCAGCCGACATCCGGGGGGCGCCACAGATACGCAGTATTTT